The text below deals with one TCR beta chain. Study processing details: The authors estimated nucleated cell counts from reference gene primer amplification. Data came from immunoSEQ multiplex PCR; TCRdb stores just in-frame clones and leaves some out. The V and J calls and clone size were taken over from that table, and D and trimming were inferred from the DNA. The data show roughly 67,000 clones, 76% seen once. These data come from a study of blood T cell repertoires in COVID-19. The CDR3 has 16 residues. Looked up from germline, CDR1 is SGHTA and CDR2 is FQGNSA. V was clipped by 4 bases and J by 0 bases; unmatched bases: 3.

Sequenced sample: peripheral blood. This sequence was found in a woman aged 45-65 years with active or convalescent COVID-19. J is TRBJ2-5 and V is TRBV7-2; TRBD2 agrees at 12 bases. The DNA for the CDR3 is TGTGCCAGCAGCTCCGGACTAGCGGGGTACCAAGAGACCCAGTACTTC. Residues: CASSSGLAGYQETQYF.